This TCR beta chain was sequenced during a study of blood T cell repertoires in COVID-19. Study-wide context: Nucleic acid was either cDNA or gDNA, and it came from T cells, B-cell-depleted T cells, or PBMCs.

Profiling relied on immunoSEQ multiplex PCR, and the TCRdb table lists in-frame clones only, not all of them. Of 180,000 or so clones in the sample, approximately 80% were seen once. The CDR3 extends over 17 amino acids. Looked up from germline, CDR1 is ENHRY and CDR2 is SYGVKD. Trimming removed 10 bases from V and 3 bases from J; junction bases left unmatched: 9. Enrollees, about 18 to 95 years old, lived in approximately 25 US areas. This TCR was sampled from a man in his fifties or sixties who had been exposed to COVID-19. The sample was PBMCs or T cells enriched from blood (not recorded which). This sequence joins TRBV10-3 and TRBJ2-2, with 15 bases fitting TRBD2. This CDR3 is CASRGTSGRPYTGELFF. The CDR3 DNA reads TGTGCCAGCCGAGGGACTAGCGGGAGGCCGTACACCGGGGAGCTGTTTTTT.